This T cell receptor beta chain was captured by sequencing in a study of blood T cell repertoires in COVID-19. Germline CDR1 MNHEY, CDR2 SVGAGI. This CDR3 comprises 15 residues. V was clipped by 6 bases and J by 0 bases, with 12 bases between them. Libraries were prepared by immunoSEQ multiplex PCR; TCRdb keeps only in-frame clonotypes and omits some of them. The sample has more than 200,000 clones; less than 85% are singletons. Sequences were obtained from peripheral blood. The clonotype was recovered from an elderly woman with active or convalescent COVID-19. This chain connects TRBV6-5 to TRBJ2-4; D unclear. CDR3 in DNA: TGTGCCAGCAGAGCGCTGGATCTAGCCAAAAACATTCAGTACTTC. Translated: CASRALDLAKNIQYF.